This TCR beta chain was obtained from a study of T cell responses to AZD1222 COVID-19 vaccine. In its sample, this clone was seen once. The target antigen is unknown. Clones were read by immunoSEQ multiplex PCR, and TCRdb kept only the in-frame ones, dropping some. The sample carries approximately 180,000 clones, over 85% recorded once. Germline CDR1 PRHDT, CDR2 FYEKMQ (reference sequence). Trimming removed 6 bases from V and 0 bases from J, with 2 bases in between. The CDR3 covers 11 residues. Study-wide findings and caveats: There were mostly white British donors and more females than males, and clonal diversity was possibly underestimated. Recipients of AZD1222 seropositive at baseline numbered only five or six. Breadth and depth of Spike-specific TCRs rose after two AZD1222 doses.

The receptor was isolated from an adult in good health. The chain is built from TRBV13 and TRBJ2-5; no firm D call. Specimen: peripheral blood, collected on day 0 of AZD1222 vaccination. The CDR3 DNA reads as TGTGCCAGCAGTGACCAAGAGACCCAGTACTTC. It codes for CASSDQETQYF. Full variable domain (rest looked up from reference TRBV13 and TRBJ2-5): AAGVIQSPRHLIKEKRETATLKCYPIPRHDTVYWYQQGPGQDPQFLISFYEKMQSDKGSIPDRFSAQQFSDYHSELNMSSLELGDSALYFCASSDQETQYFGPGTRLLVL.